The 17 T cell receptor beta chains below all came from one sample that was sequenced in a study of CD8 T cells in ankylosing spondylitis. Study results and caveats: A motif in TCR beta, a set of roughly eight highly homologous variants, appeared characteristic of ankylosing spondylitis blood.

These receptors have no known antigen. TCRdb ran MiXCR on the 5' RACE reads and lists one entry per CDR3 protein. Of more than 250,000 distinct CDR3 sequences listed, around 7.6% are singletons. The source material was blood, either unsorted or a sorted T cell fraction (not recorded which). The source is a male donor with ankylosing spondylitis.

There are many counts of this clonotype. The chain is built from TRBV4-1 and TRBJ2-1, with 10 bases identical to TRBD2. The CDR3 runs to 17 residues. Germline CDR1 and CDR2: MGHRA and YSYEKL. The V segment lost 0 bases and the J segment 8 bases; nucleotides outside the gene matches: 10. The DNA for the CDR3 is TGCGCCAGCAGCCAAGATCTTTCAGCGGGAGGGGGCGATGAGCAGTTCTTC. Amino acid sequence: CASSQDLSAGGGDEQFF.

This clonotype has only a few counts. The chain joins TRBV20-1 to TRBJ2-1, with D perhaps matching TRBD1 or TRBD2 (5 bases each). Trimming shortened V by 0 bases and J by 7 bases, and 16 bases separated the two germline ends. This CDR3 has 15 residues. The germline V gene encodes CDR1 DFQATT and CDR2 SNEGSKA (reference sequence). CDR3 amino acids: CSARDGGRDGNEQFF. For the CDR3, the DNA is TGCAGTGCTAGAGATGGGGGTCGGGATGGGAATGAGCAGTTCTTC.

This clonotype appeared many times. The CDR3: CASRKQGMTEAFF. The CDR3 DNA follows: TGTGCCAGCAGAAAACAGGGAATGACTGAAGCTTTCTTT. The chain is built from TRBV27 and TRBJ1-1, with a tentative D call TRBD1 (6 bases). The CDR3 contains 13 residues. Germline lookup yields CDR1 MNHEY and CDR2 SMNVEV (reference sequence). The V end was cut by 6 bases, the J end by 5 bases, with 13 bases between.

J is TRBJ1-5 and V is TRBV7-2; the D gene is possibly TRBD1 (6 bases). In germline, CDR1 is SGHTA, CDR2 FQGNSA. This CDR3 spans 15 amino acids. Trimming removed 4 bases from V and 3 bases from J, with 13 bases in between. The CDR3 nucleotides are TGTGCCAGCAGCTGGGGAGGGGGTCTCAATCAGCCCCAGCATTTT. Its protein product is CASSWGGGLNQPQHF.

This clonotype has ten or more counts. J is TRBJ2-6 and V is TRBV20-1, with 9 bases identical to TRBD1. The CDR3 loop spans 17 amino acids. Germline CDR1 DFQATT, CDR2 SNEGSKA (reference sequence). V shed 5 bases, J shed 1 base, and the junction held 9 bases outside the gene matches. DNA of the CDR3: TGCAGTGCTGATACCGGGACAGGGAGGTCTGGGGCCAACGTCCTGACTTTC. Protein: CSADTGTGRSGANVLTF.

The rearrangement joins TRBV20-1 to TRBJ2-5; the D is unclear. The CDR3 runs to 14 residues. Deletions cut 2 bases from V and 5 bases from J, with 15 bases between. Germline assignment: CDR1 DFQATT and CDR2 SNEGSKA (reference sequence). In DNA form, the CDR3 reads TGCAGTGCTAGATCCCCGGATGGTTTGGAGACCCAGTACTTC. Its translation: CSARSPDGLETQYF.

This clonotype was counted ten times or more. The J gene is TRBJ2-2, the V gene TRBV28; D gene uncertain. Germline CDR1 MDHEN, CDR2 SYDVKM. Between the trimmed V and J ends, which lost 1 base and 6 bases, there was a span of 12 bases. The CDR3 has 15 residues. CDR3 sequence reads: CASSLLVLVSGELFF. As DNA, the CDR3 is TGTGCCAGCAGTTTATTAGTTCTGGTTTCCGGGGAGCTGTTTTTT.

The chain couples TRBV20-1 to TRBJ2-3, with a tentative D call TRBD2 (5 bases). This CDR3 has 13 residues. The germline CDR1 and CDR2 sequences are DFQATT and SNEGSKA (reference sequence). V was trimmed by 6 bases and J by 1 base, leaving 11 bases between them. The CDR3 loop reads CSARGSGTDTQYF. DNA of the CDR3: TGCAGTGCCCGGGGTAGCGGCACAGATACGCAGTATTTT.

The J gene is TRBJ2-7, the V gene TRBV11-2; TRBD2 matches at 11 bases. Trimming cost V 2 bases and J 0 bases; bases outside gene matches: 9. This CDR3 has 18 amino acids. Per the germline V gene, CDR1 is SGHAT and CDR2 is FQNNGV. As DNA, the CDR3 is TGTGCCAGCAGCTTACGGACTAGCGGGTTAAGCCGCTCCTACGAGCAGTACTTC. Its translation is CASSLRTSGLSRSYEQYF.

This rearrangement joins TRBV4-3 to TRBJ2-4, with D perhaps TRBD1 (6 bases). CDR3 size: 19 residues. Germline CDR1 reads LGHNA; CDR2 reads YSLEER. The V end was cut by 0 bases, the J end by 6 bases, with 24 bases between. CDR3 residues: CASSQDGVRGRFLGNIQYF. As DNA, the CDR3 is TGCGCCAGCAGCCAAGATGGGGTCAGGGGCCGATTCCTAGGAAACATTCAGTACTTC.

Here the CDR3 DNA reads TGTGCCAGCATCCGAACTGGGACTAGCGGGAGGAGAGAGACCCAGTACTTC. Amino acids: CASIRTGTSGRRETQYF. The chain uses TRBV21-1 and TRBJ2-5; the table's D call TRBD2 went unverified against the DNA. TRBV21-1 constitutes a pseudogene. CDR3 length: 17 residues.

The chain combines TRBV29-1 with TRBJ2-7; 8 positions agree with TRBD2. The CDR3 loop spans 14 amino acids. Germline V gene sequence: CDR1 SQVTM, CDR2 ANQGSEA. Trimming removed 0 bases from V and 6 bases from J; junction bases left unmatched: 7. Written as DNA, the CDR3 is TGCAGCGTTGAAGATCGAGCGGGAGTTTCCGAGCAGTACTTC. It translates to CSVEDRAGVSEQYF.

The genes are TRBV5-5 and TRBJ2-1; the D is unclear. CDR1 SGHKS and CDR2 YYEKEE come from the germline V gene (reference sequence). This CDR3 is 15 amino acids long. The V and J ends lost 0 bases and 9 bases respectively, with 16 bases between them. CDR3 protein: CASSLAPFDASEQFF. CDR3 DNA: TGTGCCAGCAGCTTGGCGCCTTTCGATGCTTCTGAGCAGTTCTTC.

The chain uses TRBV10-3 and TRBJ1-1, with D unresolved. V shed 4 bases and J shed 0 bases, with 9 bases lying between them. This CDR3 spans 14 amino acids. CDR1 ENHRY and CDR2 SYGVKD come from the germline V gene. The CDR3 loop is CAISVLGMNTEAFF. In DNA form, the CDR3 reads TGTGCCATCAGTGTCCTGGGAATGAACACTGAAGCTTTCTTT.

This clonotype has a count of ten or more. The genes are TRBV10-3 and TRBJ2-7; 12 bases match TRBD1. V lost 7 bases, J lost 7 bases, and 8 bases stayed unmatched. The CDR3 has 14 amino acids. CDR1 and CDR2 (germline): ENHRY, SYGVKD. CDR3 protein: CAITSGTGGPEQYF. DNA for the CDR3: TGTGCCATCACCTCCGGGACAGGGGGCCCGGAGCAGTACTTC.

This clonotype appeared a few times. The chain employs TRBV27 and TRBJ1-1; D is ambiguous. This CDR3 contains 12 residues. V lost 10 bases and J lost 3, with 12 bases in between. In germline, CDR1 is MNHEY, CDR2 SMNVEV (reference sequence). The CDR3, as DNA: TGTGCCACGGGCTCTTGGGACACTGAAGCTTTCTTT. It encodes CATGSWDTEAFF.

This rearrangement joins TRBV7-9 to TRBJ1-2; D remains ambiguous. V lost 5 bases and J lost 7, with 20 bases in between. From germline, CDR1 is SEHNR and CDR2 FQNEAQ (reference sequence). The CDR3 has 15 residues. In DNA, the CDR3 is TGTGCCAGCAGCCGTTCTCAGGTTTTAACTCGTGGCTACACCTTC. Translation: CASSRSQVLTRGYTF. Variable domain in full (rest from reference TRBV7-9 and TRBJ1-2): DTGVSQNPRHKITKRGQNVTFRCDPISEHNRLYWYRQTLGQGPEFLTYFQNEAQLEKSRLLSDRFSAERPKGSFSTLEIQRTEQGDSAMYLCASSRSQVLTRGYTFGSGTRLTVV.